This T cell receptor (beta chain) appears in the sequencing data of a study of CD8+ T cells in alopecia areata. Turning to the study itself: Each day, treated patients took oral tofacitinib twice, at 5 to 10 mg per dose.

Following extraction, RNA underwent reverse transcription to cDNA, which served as the sequencing template. Assay used: immunoSEQ multiplex PCR; TCRdb lists only in-frame clones, some missing. The sample carries about 200,000 clones, around 60% recorded once. Study observations and caveats: Possibly because of HLA-related factors, TCR sharing was less clear across patients than in mice.

Sample treatment: oral pan-JAK inhibitor, 5-10 mg twice daily. Alopecia areata patients gave lesional scalp punch biopsies and peripheral blood samples. Sorting of PBMCs yielded the CD4+ and CD8+ T cells. To note about this clone: Its specificity is unknown.

Sequenced material: CD4+ T cells sorted from blood, taken at week 4, from a patient treated with tofacitinib. The TCR originated in a human donor with alopecia areata.

CDR3: CAWRLGLEAFF. The CDR3 region has the DNA TGTGCCTGGAGGCTTGGCTTGGAGGCTTTCTTT. This chain connects TRBV30 to TRBJ1-1, with unresolved D. This CDR3 comprises 11 residues. Trimming removed 3 bases at V and 11 bases at J, with 13 bases between. Germline V gives CDR1 GTSNPN, CDR2 SVGIG (reference sequence).